The 14 T cell receptor beta chains in this list originate from one sample, sequenced in a study of T cells in Graves' hyperthyroidism and ophthalmopathy (dated by TCRdb to between 2017 and 2020). The library was prepared using multiplex PCR. The listed sequencing device is Illumina HiSeq 2000. TCR beta CDR3 regions were amplified from RNA transcripts. For the first round of RT-PCR on the TCR CDR3, the HTBI primer set was used together with the Qiagen OneStep RT-PCR kit. Clones were called with MiXCR by TCRdb after fastp trimmed the public reads at Q25, and only in-frame beta chains were retained. When rows share a CDR3 protein, they turn into one entry using the most common DNA and genes. The sample records 600,000 to 750,000 distinct CDR3 sequences, 17% of which are singletons. The ten largest clones take up about a sixth of the sample. The sequenced material came from blood. The source of these receptors is a middle-aged man with Graves' hyperthyroidism.

This clonotype was seen repeatedly, ten times or more. The J gene is TRBJ1-1, the V gene TRBV30, with unresolved D. Germline CDR1 is GTSNPN and CDR2 is SVGIG (reference sequence). The CDR3 loop spans 14 amino acids. V dropped 2 bases and J dropped 6 bases, with 16 bases sitting between them. CDR3 residues: CAWSLKLPRPEAFF. DNA of the CDR3: TGTGCCTGGAGTTTAAAGCTCCCCAGGCCTGAAGCTTTCTTT.

This clonotype was observed a few times. This chain uses TRBV6-2 or TRBV6-3 with TRBJ2-1; 14 nucleotides agree with TRBD2. V lost 2 bases and J lost 9; bases outside the gene matches: 9. The CDR3 is made up of 17 amino acids. Per the germline V gene, CDR1 is MNHEY and CDR2 is SVGEGT. For the CDR3, the DNA is TGTGCCAGCAGTTACCCCGAGACTAGCGGGAGGGCAAGTGAGCAGTTCTTC. It is translated as CASSYPETSGRASEQFF.

This clonotype was observed many times. The chain combines TRBV12-3 or TRBV12-4 with TRBJ2-1; the D is unclear. Trimming stripped 5 bases from V and 3 bases from J, with 14 bases between. This CDR3 region has 15 residues. CDR3 in DNA: TGTGCCAGCAGTCTGGGCCCTGAGGACTACAATGAGCAGTTCTTC. Translating gives CASSLGPEDYNEQFF.

This clonotype was seen many times. This sequence joins TRBV24-1 and TRBJ2-3; D not resolved. The length of the CDR3 is 16 residues. Germline V gene lookup returns CDR1 KGHDR and CDR2 SFDVKD. Deletions cut 5 bases from V and 2 bases from J, with 16 bases between. For the CDR3, the DNA is TGTGCCACCAGTGTCACCGATTCCTTCGTCACAGATACGCAGTATTTT. It is translated as CATSVTDSFVTDTQYF.

This clonotype was counted a few times. The CDR3 DNA reads TGTGCCAGCAGCTCGATCGGGGACAGGATACAAGAGACCCAGTACTTC. Translating it yields CASSSIGDRIQETQYF. The chain has TRBV12-3 or TRBV12-4 and TRBJ2-5, with 8 bases identical to TRBD1. This CDR3 is 16 amino acids long. V was pared by 6 bases and J by 2 bases, with 11 bases of the junction left unmatched.

This clonotype was recorded only once. The chain employs TRBV24-1 and TRBJ1-6; D uncertain. Germline CDR1 is KGHDR and CDR2 is SFDVKD. The CDR3 spans 14 residues. V lost 7 bases to trimming and J lost 7 bases, with 13 bases between them. In DNA, the CDR3 is TGTGCCACCAGGGGAGAAGCCTGGAATTCACCCCTCCACTTT. As protein: CATRGEAWNSPLHF.

This clonotype was found many times. The rearrangement joins TRBV10-3 to TRBJ2-7, with 10 bases lining up with TRBD2. Trimming took 10 bases from V and 3 from J; bases not matched to a gene: 9. Germline V gene sequence: CDR1 ENHRY, CDR2 SYGVKD. The CDR3 is 14 amino acids. The CDR3: CATRPSSGSYEQYF. The CDR3 DNA reads as TGTGCCACCCGACCGTCTAGCGGGAGCTACGAGCAGTACTTC.

The J gene is TRBJ2-7, the V gene TRBV7-2; TRBD2 is a possible D gene (6 bases). Trimming pared 8 bases from V and 2 bases from J, leaving 22 bases between. The CDR3 extends over 16 amino acids. Looked up from germline, CDR1 is SGHTA and CDR2 is FQGNSA. CDR3 protein: CASDHRPGSRPYEQYF. CDR3 bases: TGTGCCAGCGACCATCGACCCGGGAGCCGGCCCTACGAGCAGTACTTC.

This chain connects TRBV19 to TRBJ2-6; the D gene is possibly TRBD1 (5 bases). The V end lost 3 bases, the J end lost 0 bases, and 9 bases lay between the germline ends. The CDR3 length is 16 residues. Germline V gives CDR1 LNHDA, CDR2 SQIVND (reference sequence). The CDR3 DNA reads TGTGCCAGTAGTATTTTAGGGGACTCTGGGGCCAACGTCCTGACTTTC. It specifies CASSILGDSGANVLTF.

This clonotype was detected ten times or more. V gene TRBV2 combines with J gene TRBJ2-7, with D possibly called TRBD1 or TRBD2 (6 bases each). V lost 7 bases to trimming and J lost 6 bases, with 16 bases between them. Germline values: CDR1 SNHLY, CDR2 FYNNEI. CDR3 length equals 13 residues. CDR3 bases: TGTGCCAGCAACAGGGACTTTGAGCGCGAGCAGTACTTC. Its translation is CASNRDFEREQYF. The whole variable domain, remainder taken from reference TRBV2 and TRBJ2-7, is EPEVTQTPSHQVTQMGQEVILRCVPISNHLYFYWYRQILGQKVEFLVSFYNNEISEKSEIFDDQFSVERPDGSNFTLKIRSTKLEDSAMYFCASNRDFEREQYFGPGTRLTVT.

The chain employs TRBV20-1 and TRBJ2-1; 8 bases are shared with TRBD2. Germline assignment: CDR1 DFQATT and CDR2 SNEGSKA (reference sequence). CDR3 length: 13 residues. V was pared by 6 bases and J by 4 bases, with 5 bases of the junction left unmatched. Here the CDR3 DNA reads TGCAGTGCCCAGCGGGAGTTATACAATGAGCAGTTCTTC. It is translated as CSAQRELYNEQFF.

In its sample, this clonotype was seen a few times. The gene calls are TRBV6-6 and TRBJ1-5; no firm D call. This CDR3 contains 14 residues. The V gene lost 0 bases and the J gene lost 2 bases, with 5 bases spanning the gap. Looked up from germline, CDR1 is MNHNY and CDR2 is SVGAGI (reference sequence). The chain's CDR3 is CASSYSKGNQPQHF. DNA for the CDR3: TGTGCCAGCAGTTACTCGAAGGGCAATCAGCCCCAGCATTTT.

This clonotype came up many times. The CDR3 DNA follows: TGTGCCACCAGTGATTTCGGGACTAGCGGGAGGAAAGAGACCCAGTACTTC. It is translated as CATSDFGTSGRKETQYF. J is TRBJ2-5 and V is TRBV24-1, with 15 positions matching TRBD2. The junction had 2 bases not matched to a gene; V was cut back by 1 base and J by 3 bases. Germline CDR1 and CDR2: KGHDR and SFDVKD. This CDR3 region has 17 residues.

The chain recombines TRBV5-6 with TRBJ1-2; D unclear. This CDR3 comprises 17 residues. Germline assignment: CDR1 SGHDT and CDR2 YYEEEE. Trimming removed 0 bases from V and 2 bases from J, with 17 bases in between. The CDR3 region is CASSLVGKGPFNYGYTF. The CDR3 DNA sequence: TGTGCCAGCAGCTTGGTGGGCAAGGGTCCCTTCAACTATGGCTACACCTTC.